This T cell receptor (beta chain) was recorded in a study of blood T cell repertoires in COVID-19. The CDR3 runs to 14 residues. Germline V CDR1 and CDR2: SGHRS, YFSETQ. Trimming at V came to 4 bases and at J to 4 bases, leaving 7 bases not matched to a gene. TCRdb's copy holds only in-frame clones and misses some; the assay was immunoSEQ multiplex PCR. The sample records roughly 180,000 clones, nearly 80% being singletons. The sequenced sample was PBMCs or T cells enriched from blood (not recorded which). The V and J genes are TRBV5-1 and TRBJ1-2, with 7 bases aligning to TRBD1. This receptor was obtained from a man between 60 and 75 years old who had been exposed to COVID-19. CDR3 sequence: CASSPGQISYGYTF. The CDR3 DNA sequence: TGCGCCAGCAGCCCGGGACAGATCTCCTATGGCTACACCTTC.